The 15 T cell receptor beta chains in this list originate from one sample, sequenced in a study of OX40 agonist ivuxolimab in advanced cancers. Libraries were prepared by immunoSEQ multiplex PCR; TCRdb keeps only in-frame clonotypes and omits some of them. The repertoire includes roughly 55,000 clones, approximately 80% of them detected once, and around 4.5% sits in the top ten. The source was CD4+ or CD8+ T cells sorted from blood, collected in a trial of the OX40 agonist ivuxolimab. Every receptor here comes from an adult with an advanced solid tumor such as melanoma, head and neck, liver or kidney cancer.

This clone was counted a single time. This chain uses TRBV2 with TRBJ2-2, with 8 bases fitting TRBD1. This CDR3 is 15 amino acids long. The germline V gene has CDR1 SNHLY and CDR2 FYNNEI. After removal of 3 bases from V and 7 bases from J, the junction contained 7 bases not matched to a gene. Here the CDR3 reads CASSDFPGGIGELFF. The DNA for the CDR3 is TGTGCCAGCAGTGATTTCCCAGGGGGCATCGGGGAGCTGTTTTTT.

This chain links TRBV13 with TRBJ2-5; 10 bases agree with TRBD1. CDR3 length: 14 amino acids. V lost 4 bases and J lost 5; bases outside the gene matches: 4. Germline V gene lookup returns CDR1 PRHDT and CDR2 FYEKMQ (reference sequence). The CDR3 DNA follows: TGTGCCAGCAGCTCGACAGGGGGCGGGGAGACCCAGTACTTC. This encodes CASSSTGGGETQYF.

This clone was picked up one time. The chain has TRBV6-5 and TRBJ2-1; 10 nucleotides align to TRBD1. The germline V gene encodes CDR1 MNHEY and CDR2 SVGAGI. V lost 5 bases and J lost 2; bases outside the gene matches: 3. This CDR3 is built from 15 residues. The CDR3 nucleotides read TGTGCCAGCAGTCGTGGACAGGGGGCCTACAATGAGCAGTTCTTC. Translated: CASSRGQGAYNEQFF.

This chain links TRBV4-1 with TRBJ2-6, with TRBD1 identical over 7 bases. Germline V CDR1 and CDR2: MGHRA, YSYEKL. This CDR3 spans 18 amino acids. J was trimmed by 2 bases and V by 0 bases; bases with no gene match: 7. The CDR3 DNA is TGCGCCAGCAGCCAAGATCTTGAGGGGGCGGCTGGGGCCAACGTCCTGACTTTC. It yields the protein CASSQDLEGAAGANVLTF.

The V and J genes are TRBV7-9 and TRBJ1-4; maybe TRBD1 (5 bases). The CDR3 is 14 residues long. The V end lost 5 bases, the J end lost 6 bases, and 13 bases lay between the germline ends. Germline lookup yields CDR1 SEHNR and CDR2 FQNEAQ (reference sequence). CDR3 in DNA: TGTGCCAGCAGCCCCATCGGGGACGATGAAAAACTGTTTTTT. It codes for CASSPIGDDEKLFF.

This chain joins TRBV6-6 and TRBJ1-6, with D unresolved. Germline V CDR1 and CDR2: MNHNY, SVGAGI (reference sequence). The V end lost 7 bases, the J end lost 7 bases, and 17 bases lay between the germline ends. The CDR3 consists of 15 residues. The CDR3 is CASNPNGRMNSPLHF. Here the CDR3 DNA reads TGTGCCAGCAATCCAAATGGACGGATGAATTCACCCCTCCACTTT.

V is TRBV4-3 and J is TRBJ1-1; 8 bases match TRBD1. The CDR3 is 15 amino acids. With 1 base clipped from V and 4 bases from J, the junction kept 5 bases outside the gene matches. Germline values: CDR1 LGHNA, CDR2 YSLEER. CDR3 amino acids: CASSQALQGVTEAFF. As DNA, the CDR3 is TGCGCCAGCAGCCAAGCCCTACAGGGGGTCACTGAAGCTTTCTTT.

The chain employs TRBV19 and TRBJ1-2, with a weak D call TRBD1 (6 bases). Trimming cost V 1 base and J 4 bases, with 13 bases left between them. The germline gives CDR1 LNHDA, CDR2 SQIVND (reference sequence). This CDR3 is built from 15 residues. As DNA, the CDR3 is TGTGCCAGTAGTATAGCACAGGGCGAGGGCTATGGCTACACCTTC. This translates into CASSIAQGEGYGYTF.

This clone was detected only once. The CDR3 region has the DNA TGTGCCAGCAGTTTAGGGAGGAACACTGAAGCTTTCTTT. This sequence encodes CASSLGRNTEAFF. V and J are TRBV6-6 and TRBJ1-1; D gene uncertain. CDR3 length equals 13 residues. Deletions cut 4 bases from V and 1 base from J, with 7 bases between. CDR1 is MNHNY and CDR2 is SVGAGI in the germline V gene (reference sequence).

A single count supports this clone. The V and J genes are TRBV29-1 and TRBJ2-3, with a tentative D call TRBD1 (5 bases). The germline V gene has CDR1 SQVTM and CDR2 ANQGSEA. There are 13 residues in the CDR3. Between the trimmed V and J ends, which lost 4 bases and 4 bases, there was a span of 12 bases. Here the CDR3 DNA reads TGCAGCGTTGGGCAGGGAATATCAGATACGCAGTATTTT. This sequence encodes CSVGQGISDTQYF.

The chain has TRBV5-5 and TRBJ2-3; 10 nucleotides agree with TRBD2. The CDR3 length is 16 residues. Trimming at V came to 0 bases and at J to 4 bases, leaving 5 bases not matched to a gene. The germline CDR1 and CDR2 sequences are SGHKS and YYEKEE (reference sequence). CDR3 DNA: TGTGCCAGCAGCTTGGCCGGGAGCGGGGGGGCAGATACGCAGTATTTT. As protein: CASSLAGSGGADTQYF.

This clone appeared a single time. The rearrangement links TRBV5-6 to TRBJ2-5; 11 bases align to TRBD1. This CDR3 is built from 16 residues. From germline, CDR1 is SGHDT and CDR2 YYEEEE. Unmatched junction bases numbered 10, after V lost 4 bases and J lost 5 bases. CDR3 protein: CASSPRTGGPRETQYF. In nucleotides, the CDR3 is TGTGCCAGCAGCCCTAGGACAGGGGGCCCAAGGGAGACCCAGTACTTC.

This clone has only one observation. This rearrangement joins TRBV9 to TRBJ2-1; TRBD2 might be the D (5 bases). This CDR3 comprises 12 residues. V gave up 3 bases and J gave up 8 bases, with 9 bases separating them. In germline, CDR1 is SGDLS, CDR2 YYNGEE. CDR3 nucleotide sequence: TGTGCCAGCAGCGCCCTAGCCTATGAGCAGTTCTTC. Amino acids: CASSALAYEQFF.

The V and J genes are TRBV27 and TRBJ1-6; tentatively, D is TRBD1 (6 bases). CDR3 length equals 14 residues. Trimming took 3 bases from V and 9 from J, leaving 12 bases between them. The germline CDR1 and CDR2 sequences are MNHEY and SMNVEV (reference sequence). The CDR3 coding sequence is TGTGCCAGCAGTTTGTCAGGGGTGGGTTCACCCCTCCACTTT. It encodes CASSLSGVGSPLHF.

There are a few counts of this clone. The sample carries other DNA sequences with the same CDR3. The chain links TRBV4-3 to TRBJ1-1, with 7 bases aligning to TRBD1. The J segment lost 5 bases and the V segment lost 5 bases, leaving 11 bases of the junction unmatched. Per germline, CDR1 LGHNA and CDR2 YSLEER. This CDR3 contains 15 residues. CDR3 sequence reads: CASSKTWTGGTEAFF. Written as DNA, the CDR3 is TGCGCCAGCAGCAAGACATGGACAGGAGGGACTGAAGCTTTCTTT.